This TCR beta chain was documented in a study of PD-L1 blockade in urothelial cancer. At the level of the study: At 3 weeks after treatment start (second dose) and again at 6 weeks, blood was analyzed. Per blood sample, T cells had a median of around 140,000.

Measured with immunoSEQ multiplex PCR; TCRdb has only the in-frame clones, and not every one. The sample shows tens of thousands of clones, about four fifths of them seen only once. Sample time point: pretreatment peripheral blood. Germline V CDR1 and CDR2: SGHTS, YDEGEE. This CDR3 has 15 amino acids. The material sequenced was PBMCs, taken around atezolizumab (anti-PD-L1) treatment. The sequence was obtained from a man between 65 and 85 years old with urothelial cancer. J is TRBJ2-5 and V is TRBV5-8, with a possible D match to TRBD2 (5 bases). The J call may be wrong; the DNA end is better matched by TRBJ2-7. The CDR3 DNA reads TGTGCCAGCAGCTTGGGGACTGCCCACTCCTACGAGCAGTACTTC. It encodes CASSLGTAHSYEQYF.